This T cell receptor (beta chain) is drawn from a study of blood T cell repertoires in COVID-19 (dated by TCRdb to the early 2020s). Regarding the study in general: The collaborator samples originated in the United States, Italy and Spain and spanned the acute and convalescent phases of COVID-19. HLA class I and class II types, where available, came from metadata supplied by the sample provider rather than from assay-based typing. The repertoires were released in a freely available public database intended as a resource for research on the immune response to SARS-CoV-2. The dataset comprised deeply sampled blood TCRbeta repertoires from subjects exposed to, actively infected with, or recovered from COVID-19. Samples came from the ongoing ImmuneRACE study (first 160 participants) plus 1,254 subjects from 6 global collaborators. The prospective study material was composed of cDNA or gDNA derived from T cells, B-cell-depleted T cells, or PBMCs. The sample metadata nearly always contained a de-identified subject ID, COVID-19 status, age in years and sex.

With regard to this clone: This clone's antigen is unknown. Per-nucleotide qualities are absent, and no much larger clonotype sits a single base away.

Study-wide findings and limitations: The quantity of clinical and demographic metadata differed by source and by participant and was supplied without curation.

TCRbeta CDR3 regions were amplified from genomic DNA using the immunoSEQ Assay, a bias-controlled multiplex PCR. The study's own analysis went as follows. The number of nucleated cells in each sample was estimated by amplification of reference gene primers within the assay. To quantify the absolute abundance of each unique TCRbeta CDR3 rearrangement, sequence reads were collapsed and filtered. For each sample, productive Simpson clonality was calculated as the square root of Simpson's diversity index across productive rearrangements. The table was pulled from immuneACCESS by TCRdb, which kept in-frame rearrangements only. Such tables lose some clones; where checked, under half of the loss comes from unresolved V genes, and the rest has no known cause. V and J calls and clone size are as listed in that table; D and trimming were resolved from the DNA. The table for this sample lists approximately 29,000 clones; around nine tenths of them were counted only once. Of the sample, roughly an eighth falls within the top ten clones.

From the cysteine up to the phenylalanine, the CDR3 has a length of 15 residues. Only the CDR3 part of the read is kept: 45 bases, read in frame from the first base. Whole blood was collected in K2EDTA tubes by collaborating institutions according to the institutions' own protocols. For TCRbeta analysis, collaborators shipped samples as frozen whole blood, isolated PBMCs, or DNA extracted from either of those sample types. This sequence was found in a man in his 70s with active COVID-19. The chain is assembled from TRBV21-1 and TRBJ2-7; TRBD2, the table's D call, lacks a check against the DNA. TRBV21-1 is listed as a pseudogene. Sequencing used peripheral blood. The nucleotide sequence reads as follows: TGTGCCAGCAGCAAAGAACTAGCGAAATCCTACGAGCAGTACTTC. Protein translation: CASSKELAKSYEQYF.